There are a few counts of the clone carrying this T cell receptor (beta chain). The antigen is unknown. Germline V gene data show CDR1 as DFQATT and CDR2 as SNEGSKA (reference sequence). V was pared by 5 bases and J by 7 bases, with 7 bases of the junction left unmatched. The CDR3 loop spans 14 amino acids. Treatment in this sample: approximately 11-day PBMC culture with coronavirus spike peptide pools or control peptides (ViraFEST assay). From the unexposed donor, CD4+ T cells were collected ahead of the COVID-19 pandemic (2011-2018). ViraFEST stimulated the growth of antigen-specific T cells using peptide pools and subsequently profiled their TCRs by sequencing. Cultures of PBMCs, approximately 2 million per well, were set up with approximately 9.6 IU/ml IL-2 and roughly 9 ug/ml peptide pools. This entry comes from a study of vaccination and CD4 T cells after COVID-19. Background on the study: The authors exposed cells to overlapping spike peptides derived from SARS-CoV-2, HCoV-NL63, HCoV-OC43 and HCoV-229E.

Sequencing of DNA taken from cultured CD4+ T cells relied on the Oncomine TCR Beta short-read assay. Investigators obtained genomic DNA by extraction from cultured CD4+ T cells. TCRdb re-called the PCR reads through MiXCR, storing one row per CDR3 protein. The profile covers approximately 9,500 distinct CDR3 sequences, with around 37% appearing a single time and around 25% taken by the ten largest. Broader study findings: Relatively few convalescent patients were studied, without early post-infection timepoints.

The clonotype originates from a human donor in good health. Source material: CD4+ T cells from blood, cultured in vitro. The chain combines TRBV20-1 with TRBJ2-7, with 14 bases identical to TRBD2. The CDR3 DNA reads as TGCAGTGCTCGTGATGGGACTAGCGGGAGAGAGCAGTACTTC. Translating gives CSARDGTSGREQYF.